This T cell receptor (beta chain) was recovered during a study of blood T cell repertoires in COVID-19. Study-level background: From T cells, B-cell-depleted T cells, or PBMCs came the material, which was cDNA or gDNA.

Sequencing was performed with immunoSEQ multiplex PCR; in TCRdb, only in-frame clones are kept and a portion is missing. Altogether 40,000 to 50,000 clones are present, about nine tenths being singletons, with the ten largest covering approximately 4.9%. This CDR3 comprises 13 residues. V was trimmed by 0 bases and J by 7 bases, leaving 9 bases between them. The germline V gene encodes CDR1 LGHNT and CDR2 FRNRAP. This TCR was recovered from a man aged 65-85 years with acute or convalescent COVID-19. V and J are TRBV12-5 and TRBJ1-2; D gene uncertain. Source material: peripheral blood. In nucleotides, the CDR3 is TGTGCTAGTGGTTTGGTAGGTGAGGGTGGCTACACCTTC. Amino acid sequence: CASGLVGEGGYTF.